This T cell receptor (beta chain) was retrieved from a study of T cell responses to AZD1222 COVID-19 vaccine. Whole-study findings and limits: Vaccine-related CD4 TCRs covered spike, predominating at 160-218 and 743-854. Rises in breadth and depth of Spike-specific TCRs came after two AZD1222 doses. Of the AZD1222 recipients, only 5 or 6 were seropositive at baseline.

Generated by immunoSEQ multiplex PCR, the TCRdb table keeps only in-frame clones and is missing some. The repertoire holds 45,000 to 65,000 clones, with 80% as singletons. About this clone itself: The antigen remains unidentified.

The germline V gene has CDR1 MNHEY and CDR2 SVGAGI. This CDR3 is 13 amino acids long. V was cut by 4 bases and J by 11 bases, with 17 bases left in between. Sequenced material: peripheral blood, taken 28 days after the second AZD1222 dose. This chain connects TRBV6-5 to TRBJ1-1; possibly TRBD1 for D (5 bases). This sequence originates from an adult who received the AZD1222 COVID-19 vaccine. CDR3 coding DNA: TGTGCCAGCAGTTTGTCCTTGGGGGGAACGGCTTTCTTT. This codes for CASSLSLGGTAFF.